This entry lists 21 T cell receptor beta chains sequenced from one sample in a study of regulatory T cells in long-lasting Graves disease. Arm-PCR of CDR3 regions and iRepertoire HTBI primers were the basis on which TCR beta libraries were built. A single record per CDR3 protein comes from TCRdb applying MiXCR to the multiplex PCR reads. The sample shows 400,000 to 600,000 distinct CDR3 sequences, approximately 21% of them seen only once. Time point of the sample: persistent/refractory GD, antithyroid drugs over 5 years with positive TRAb. The TCR library used RNA extracted from PBMCs. The sequencing here drew on peripheral blood mononuclear cells (PBMCs), taken when the disease was refractory, from a patient treated with antithyroid drugs. The source is a female donor with Graves disease.

As for this clonotype: Compared with germline, one end of the junction differs, possibly owing to a read error. The chain carries TRBV11-2 and TRBJ2-5; possible D gene TRBD1, 5 bases. Germline values: CDR1 SGHAT, CDR2 FQNNGV. The CDR3 consists of 16 residues. DNA for the CDR3: TGTGCCAGCAGCTCCCGGCAGACAGTGACTCAAGAGGCCCAGTACTTC. Its translation: CASSSRQTVTQEAQYF.

There are a few counts of this clonotype. The V call is TRBV9, the J call TRBJ1-4; D gene unclear. Trimming cost V 1 base and J 3 bases, with 19 bases left between them. The CDR3 totals 18 residues. Germline assignment: CDR1 SGDLS and CDR2 YYNGEE. CDR3 sequence (DNA): TGTGCCAGCAGCGTATTCCGGGCCCCCGATATGGCTAATGAAAAACTGTTTTTT. The encoded protein is CASSVFRAPDMANEKLFF.

The chain recombines TRBV12-5 with TRBJ2-1; TRBD2 matches 8 bases. The trim removed 7 bases at V and 2 bases at J, leaving 7 bases unmatched. The CDR3 extends over 15 amino acids. Germline lookup yields CDR1 LGHNT and CDR2 FRNRAP. CDR3 in DNA: TGTGCTAGTGTCCGAAGCGGGAGCCCCTACAATGAGCAGTTCTTC. Its translation: CASVRSGSPYNEQFF. The full variable domain, rest sourced from reference TRBV12-5 and TRBJ2-1, is DARVTQTPRHKVTEMGQEVTMRCQPILGHNTVFWYRQTMMQGLELLAYFRNRAPLDDSGMPKDRFSAEMPDATLATLKIQPSEPRDSAVYFCASVRSGSPYNEQFFGPGTRLTVL.

The rearrangement uses TRBV19 and TRBJ1-2; a weak D match, TRBD1 (5 bases). Germline V gives CDR1 LNHDA, CDR2 SQIVND (reference sequence). The V gene lost 7 bases and the J gene lost 5 bases, with 14 bases spanning the gap. This CDR3 region has 13 residues. In DNA form, the CDR3 reads TGTGCCAGTACCCCAAGGGGAGGGTATGGCTACACCTTC. Its translation is CASTPRGGYGYTF.

This clonotype was detected ten times or more. The CDR3 bases are TGCAGTGCTAGAAATACACAGGGGTATGGCTACACCTTC. Protein sequence: CSARNTQGYGYTF. The chain has TRBV20-1 and TRBJ1-2; 7 bases match TRBD1. CDR3 length: 13 amino acids. Germline V gives CDR1 DFQATT, CDR2 SNEGSKA (reference sequence). J lost 5 bases, V lost 2 bases, and 5 bases had no gene match.

The chain employs TRBV14 and TRBJ2-7; D remains unclear. The CDR3 totals 11 residues. Germline CDR1 SGHDN, CDR2 FVKESK. With 3 bases removed from V and 6 bases from J, the gap between germline ends came to 6 bases. The CDR3 bases are TGTGCCAGCAGCCAGTTCTCCGAGCAGTACTTC. Translating gives CASSQFSEQYF.

This chain connects TRBV11-1 to TRBJ2-1, with TRBD1 matching 10 bases. The germline CDR1 and CDR2 sequences are SGHAT and FQDESV (reference sequence). The junction had 3 bases not matched to a gene; V was cut back by 4 bases and J by 6 bases. The CDR3 runs 14 residues. CDR3 in DNA: TGTGCCAGCAGCTCCCGGGACAGGGGCAATGAGCAGTTCTTC. It specifies CASSSRDRGNEQFF. The full variable domain, completed using reference TRBV11-1 and TRBJ2-1, is EAEVAQSPRYKITEKSQAVAFWCDPISGHATLYWYRQILGQGPELLVQFQDESVVDDSQLPKDRFSAERLKGVDSTLKIQPAELGDSAMYLCASSSRDRGNEQFFGPGTRLTVL.

V gene TRBV2 combines with J gene TRBJ2-1; 9 bases are shared with TRBD1. Germline CDR1 is SNHLY and CDR2 is FYNNEI. The CDR3 is 15 residues long. Germline trimming cut 6 bases from V and 6 bases from J; bases unmatched to any gene: 9. As DNA, the CDR3 is TGTGCCAGCAGCACGGACAGGGGTTATGGCAATGAGCAGTTCTTC. It is translated as CASSTDRGYGNEQFF.

This clonotype was seen a few times. J is TRBJ2-5 and V is TRBV7-2; D not certain. The CDR3 totals 15 residues. V lost 2 bases to trimming and J lost 4 bases, with 14 bases between them. Germline assignment: CDR1 SGHTA and CDR2 FQGNSA. The CDR3 protein is CASSLLGVIGETQYF. CDR3 in DNA: TGTGCCAGCAGCTTACTGGGTGTGATCGGAGAGACCCAGTACTTC.

This clonotype was observed at least ten times. The gene calls are TRBV15 and TRBJ1-5, with D hard to call. Germline loops: CDR1 LNHNV, CDR2 YYDKDF (reference sequence). Trimming cost V 0 bases and J 3 bases, with 9 bases left between them. The CDR3 extends over 15 amino acids. CDR3 DNA sequence: TGTGCCACCAGCAGAGACCCGGCAGTCAATCAGCCCCAGCATTTT. Its protein product is CATSRDPAVNQPQHF.

The chain employs TRBV20-1 and TRBJ2-7; TRBD1 is a possible D gene (5 bases). V lost 8 bases and J lost 4, with 18 bases in between. The CDR3 consists of 13 residues. Germline assignment: CDR1 DFQATT and CDR2 SNEGSKA (reference sequence). CDR3 coding DNA: TGCAGTTCACCCACGACAGACGGATACGAGCAGTACTTC. Residues: CSSPTTDGYEQYF.

This clonotype was detected ten times or more. This chain joins TRBV7-6 and TRBJ2-7; unclear D gene. Germline V gene data show CDR1 as SGHVS and CDR2 as FNYEAQ. This CDR3 has 14 residues. With 6 bases removed from V and 2 bases from J, the gap between germline ends came to 14 bases. The CDR3 here is CASSPGRATYEQYF. CDR3 bases: TGTGCCAGCAGTCCAGGCAGAGCTACCTACGAGCAGTACTTC. Full variable domain (remainder filled in from reference TRBV7-6 and TRBJ2-7): GAGVSQSPRYKVTKRGQDVALRCDPISGHVSLYWYRQALGQGPEFLTYFNYEAQQDKSGLPNDRFSAERPEGSISTLTIQRTEQRDSAMYRCASSPGRATYEQYFGPGTRLTVT.

As for this clonotype: A read error may account for a junction end that differs from germline. The chain links TRBV12-3 or TRBV12-4 to TRBJ1-6; TRBD1 might be the D (5 bases). This CDR3 region has 15 residues. CDR3 sequence: CASSLAGRLGSPFHF. For the CDR3, the DNA is TGTGCCAGCAGTTTGGCAGGGCGGTTGGGATCACCCTTCCACTTT.

In its sample, this clonotype was seen a few times. The genes are TRBV29-1 and TRBJ1-1; D is undetermined. The CDR3 has 11 amino acids. The germline V gene encodes CDR1 SQVTM and CDR2 ANQGSEA. V was trimmed by 6 bases and J by 3 bases, leaving 8 bases between them. The CDR3 DNA reads TGCAGCGTCCACGGGGACACTGAAGCTTTCTTT. Its protein is CSVHGDTEAFF.

This clonotype was counted a few times. The genes are TRBV7-9 and TRBJ1-3; D not resolved. Germline CDR1 and CDR2: SEHNR and FQNEAQ (reference sequence). The CDR3 sequence is 15 residues long. V was pared by 4 bases and J by 0 bases, with 10 bases between. CDR3 protein: CASSSRQFSGNTIYF. The DNA for the CDR3 is TGTGCCAGCAGCTCCCGTCAGTTCTCTGGAAACACCATATATTTT.

Many counts were recorded for this clonotype. The CDR3 sequence is CASGQGAFSNQPQHF. As DNA, the CDR3 is TGTGCCAGTGGACAGGGGGCATTTAGCAATCAGCCCCAGCATTTT. The gene calls are TRBV6-1 and TRBJ1-5, with 11 bases aligning to TRBD1. Germline V gene lookup returns CDR1 MNHNS and CDR2 SASEGT. The CDR3 extends over 15 amino acids. J lost 0 bases, V lost 9 bases, and 4 bases had no gene match.

This clonotype was recorded at least ten times. The chain links TRBV29-1 to TRBJ2-7; the D is unclear. The CDR3 is made up of 10 amino acids. The V end was cut by 4 bases, the J end by 2 bases, with 3 bases between. Germline values: CDR1 SQVTM, CDR2 ANQGSEA. CDR3 in DNA: TGCAGCGTTGTCGCCTACGAGCAGTACTTC. Encoded protein: CSVVAYEQYF.

This clonotype was detected many times. The chain has TRBV2 and TRBJ1-2, with D tentatively TRBD1 (6 bases). The length of the CDR3 is 15 residues. The V gene lost 6 bases and the J gene lost 4 bases, with 18 bases spanning the gap. Germline-derived CDR1 and CDR2 are SNHLY and FYNNEI. CDR3 coding DNA: TGTGCCAGCAGACCCCCTACGGGACACACCTATGGCTACACCTTC. This codes for CASRPPTGHTYGYTF.

This clonotype came up a few times. The chain employs TRBV19 and TRBJ1-6, with TRBD1 matching 9 bases. CDR1 is LNHDA, CDR2 SQIVND, per germline (reference sequence). J gave up 8 bases and V 6 bases, and 8 bases lay outside the gene matches. The CDR3 sequence is 15 residues long. CDR3 sequence: CASRFQQGADSPLHF. The CDR3 DNA follows: TGTGCCAGTAGATTCCAACAGGGGGCGGATTCACCCCTCCACTTT. Full variable domain (outside the CDR3, taken from reference TRBV19 and TRBJ1-6): DGGITQSPKYLFRKEGQNVTLSCEQNLNHDAMYWYRQDPGQGLRLIYYSQIVNDFQKGDIAEGYSVSREKKESFPLTVTSAQKNPTAFYLCASRFQQGADSPLHFGNGTRLTVT.

The V gene is TRBV2, the J gene TRBJ2-1; D gene uncertain. V gave up 1 base and J gave up 5 bases, with 3 bases separating them. CDR3 length: 12 residues. CDR1 SNHLY and CDR2 FYNNEI come from the germline V gene. Here the CDR3 reads CASSEVDNEQFF. For the CDR3, the DNA is TGTGCCAGCAGTGAAGTCGACAATGAGCAGTTCTTC.

This clonotype has a handful of counts. The chain combines TRBV27 with TRBJ2-1, with D hard to call. Trimming took off 0 bases at V and 6 bases at J, with 6 bases between the two ends. Looked up from germline, CDR1 is MNHEY and CDR2 is SMNVEV (reference sequence). The CDR3 sequence is 13 residues long. The CDR3 DNA sequence: TGTGCCAGCAGTTTATCCAGGACCAATGAGCAGTTCTTC. As protein: CASSLSRTNEQFF.